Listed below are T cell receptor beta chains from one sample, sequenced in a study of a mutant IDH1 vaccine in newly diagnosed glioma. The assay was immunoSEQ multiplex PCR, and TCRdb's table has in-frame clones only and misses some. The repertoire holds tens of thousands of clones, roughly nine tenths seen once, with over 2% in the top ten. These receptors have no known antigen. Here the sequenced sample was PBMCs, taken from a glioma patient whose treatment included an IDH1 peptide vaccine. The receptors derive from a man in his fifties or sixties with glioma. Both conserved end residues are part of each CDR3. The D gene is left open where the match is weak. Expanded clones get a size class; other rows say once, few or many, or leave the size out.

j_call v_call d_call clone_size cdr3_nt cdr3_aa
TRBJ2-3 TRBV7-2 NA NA TGTGCCAGCAGCTTAGGTTCTGGACCCAATACGCAGTATTTT CASSLGSGPNTQYF
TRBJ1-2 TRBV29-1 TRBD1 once TGCAGCGTTGAAGAAGGACAGGGAGGATATGGCTACACCTTC CSVEEGQGGYGYTF
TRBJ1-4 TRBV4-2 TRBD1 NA TGTGCCAGCAGCGAATTCTCAGGGGGGGATGAAAAACTGTTTTTT CASSEFSGGDEKLFF
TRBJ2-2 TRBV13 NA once TGTGCCAGCAGCTTTACCGGGGAGCTGTTTTTT CASSFTGELFF
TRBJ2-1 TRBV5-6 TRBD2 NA TGTGCCAGCAGCCCCGCCGGACTAGCTGGGTCCTACAATGAGCAGTTCTTC CASSPAGLAGSYNEQFF
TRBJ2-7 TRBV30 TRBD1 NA TGTGCCTGGAGTGTTCCACGCACAGGGGGGACCTACGAGCAGTACTTC CAWSVPRTGGTYEQYF
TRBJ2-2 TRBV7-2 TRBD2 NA TGTGCCAGCAGCTTAACCGGGACTAGCGGGCTTAACACCGGGGAGCTGTTTTTT CASSLTGTSGLNTGELFF
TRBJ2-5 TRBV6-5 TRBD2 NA TGTGCCAGCAGTCGCGGGGGGGCCCGAGAGACCCAGTACTTC CASSRGGARETQYF
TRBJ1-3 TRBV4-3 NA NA TGCGCCAGCAGCCAAGACCGAGCGGGAAACACCATATATTTT CASSQDRAGNTIYF
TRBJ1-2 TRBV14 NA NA TGTGCCAGCAGCCGGCCTGGGAACTATGGCTACACCTTC CASSRPGNYGYTF
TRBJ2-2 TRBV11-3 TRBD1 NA TGTGCCAGCAGCCAAATGGGGGATGGGACAGGGACTTTTCACGGGGAGTTGTTTTTT CASSQMGDGTGTFHGELFF
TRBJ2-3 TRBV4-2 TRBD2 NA TGTGCCAGCAGCTACGGACTAGCGGGCACAGATACGCAGTATTTT CASSYGLAGTDTQYF
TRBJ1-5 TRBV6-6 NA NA TGTGCCAGCAGCTTGGGACAAGTTAGCAATCAGCCCCAGCATTTT CASSLGQVSNQPQHF
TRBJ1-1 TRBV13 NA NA TGTGCCAGCAGCCCACAGAATGGGATCACTGAAGCTTTCTTT CASSPQNGITEAFF
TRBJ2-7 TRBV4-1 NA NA TGCGCCAGCAGCCGAACAAGTGGAGGGCCGATATCCTACGAGCAGTACTTC CASSRTSGGPISYEQYF
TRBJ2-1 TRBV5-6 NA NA TGTGCCAGCAGCTTGGCCGGGGGGCTGAGGGAGCAGTTCTTC CASSLAGGLREQFF